The 7 T cell receptor beta chains below all came from one sample that was sequenced in a study of shared clonotypes between healthy human individuals (dated by TCRdb to the early 2020s). The library was made by the immunoSEQ multiplex PCR assay. TCRdb holds this immuneACCESS table with in-frame rearrangements only. Some clones are missing; in checked studies, unresolved V genes explain under half, and the rest has no known cause. The sample data list millions of clones, and 90% to 95% of these were observed just once. In total, the top ten clones hold around 0.13% of the sample. Sample: naive CD4+ T cells sorted from blood. What the cell subset or site label conveys for this sample: CD45RA+ positively selected. Every receptor here comes from a man aged 18 to 30 in good health.

This chain links TRBV28 with TRBJ1-4, with D possibly matching TRBD1 (6 bases). The V end was cut by 5 bases, the J end by 5 bases, with 12 bases between. The CDR3 has 14 residues. Looked up from germline, CDR1 is MDHEN and CDR2 is SYDVKM. Here the CDR3 DNA reads TGTGCCAGCAGTCAGACAGGAGGGAATGAAAAACTGTTTTTT. It is translated as CASSQTGGNEKLFF.

Remarks on this clone: Other nucleotide sequences from this sample produce the same CDR3. V is TRBV9 and J is TRBJ2-3; no clear D gene. This CDR3 contains 11 residues. V was clipped by 2 bases and J by 6 bases, with 4 bases between them. Germline CDR1 reads SGDLS; CDR2 reads YYNGEE. The DNA for the CDR3 is TGTGCCAGCAGCGTCGAGGATACGCAGTATTTT. It yields the protein CASSVEDTQYF.

The J gene is TRBJ1-4, the V gene TRBV18; D is unclear. The CDR3 is 15 amino acids. Germline V gene data show CDR1 as KGHSH and CDR2 as LQKENI. The germline V and J ends were trimmed by 1 base and 2 bases, with 8 bases remaining between them. CDR3 nucleotides: TGTGCCAGCTCACCACAATCCCCGACTAATGAAAAACTGTTTTTT. Translated, it gives CASSPQSPTNEKLFF.

The genes are TRBV2 and TRBJ2-1; the match to TRBD2 covers 9 bases. The germline gives CDR1 SNHLY, CDR2 FYNNEI. The CDR3 is made up of 15 amino acids. With 7 bases clipped from V and 6 bases from J, the junction kept 10 bases outside the gene matches. The DNA of the CDR3 is TGTGCCAGCACCAAAGAGGCTAGCGGGGTCAATGAGCAGTTCTTC. It codes for CASTKEASGVNEQFF. The variable domain in full, completed from reference TRBV2 and TRBJ2-1, reads EPEVTQTPSHQVTQMGQEVILRCVPISNHLYFYWYRQILGQKVEFLVSFYNNEISEKSEIFDDQFSVERPDGSNFTLKIRSTKLEDSAMYFCASTKEASGVNEQFFGPGTRLTVL.

V is TRBV14 and J is TRBJ1-2; TRBD1 matches 11 bases. Germline CDR1 SGHDN, CDR2 FVKESK. V was clipped by 4 bases and J by 5 bases; unmatched bases: 6. The CDR3 consists of 15 residues. The CDR3 bases are TGTGCCAGCAGCCGCGGACAGGGGGCATGGTATGGCTACACCTTC. As protein: CASSRGQGAWYGYTF.

This rearrangement joins TRBV7-2 to TRBJ2-7; 8 bases are shared with TRBD2. The V segment lost 5 bases and the J segment 6 bases; nucleotides outside the gene matches: 15. Germline-derived CDR1 and CDR2 are SGHTA and FQGNSA. The CDR3 is 16 amino acids. CDR3 sequence: CASSPGATGRASEQYF. The CDR3 region has the DNA TGTGCCAGCAGCCCAGGGGCCACCGGGAGGGCCTCCGAGCAGTACTTC.

The V and J genes are TRBV29-1 and TRBJ2-3; D may be TRBD1 (5 bases). V shed 2 bases and J shed 4 bases, with 10 bases lying between them. Germline V gives CDR1 SQVTM, CDR2 ANQGSEA. The CDR3 spans 13 residues. The DNA for the CDR3 is TGCAGCGTTGAAAGGGGCAGCTCAGATACGCAGTATTTT. This codes for CSVERGSSDTQYF.